The 18 T cell receptor beta chains in this list originate from one sample, sequenced in a study of cytomegalovirus exposure and HLA in healthy donors. The PCR contained 60 Vbeta and 13 Jbeta primers. Measured with immunoSEQ multiplex PCR; TCRdb has only the in-frame clones, and not every one. The table lists about 98,000 clones, about 81% of them singletons. What was sequenced was PBMCs. Source of these receptors: a man aged 35 to 55 in good health and CMV-seronegative.

The J gene is TRBJ2-3, the V gene TRBV9; tentative D call: TRBD2 (7 bases). Trimming stripped 3 bases from V and 3 bases from J, with 20 bases between. CDR1 SGDLS and CDR2 YYNGEE come from the germline V gene. This CDR3 spans 17 amino acids. The CDR3 region has the DNA TGTGCCAGCAGCGCCGTCGGGGGGCTTATCAGGACAGATACGCAGTATTTT. Protein: CASSAVGGLIRTDTQYF.

The chain uses TRBV5-1 and TRBJ1-2, with TRBD1 matching over 9 bases. The trim removed 4 bases at V and 5 bases at J, leaving 12 bases unmatched. Germline CDR1 is SGHRS and CDR2 is YFSETQ. This CDR3 has 16 residues. This CDR3 reads CASSPRDRASVYGYTF. In DNA form, the CDR3 reads TGCGCCAGCAGCCCACGGGACAGGGCATCGGTTTATGGCTACACCTTC. Supplemented by reference TRBV5-1 and TRBJ1-2, the full variable domain reads KAGVTQTPRYLIKTRGQQVTLSCSPISGHRSVSWYQQTPGQGLQFLFEYFSETQRNKGNFPGRFSGRQFSNSRSEMNVSTLELGDSALYLCASSPRDRASVYGYTFGSGTRLTVV.

This clone showed up just a few times. The CDR3 is CASRVSGQGVTQYF. CDR3 DNA sequence: TGTGCCAGCAGAGTCTCGGGACAGGGGGTAACCCAGTACTTC. J is TRBJ2-5 and V is TRBV2; 11 bases fit TRBD1. V lost 6 bases, J lost 8 bases, and 8 bases stayed unmatched. The CDR3 loop spans 14 amino acids. Germline CDR1 SNHLY, CDR2 FYNNEI.

The genes are TRBV18 and TRBJ2-7; D is undetermined. This CDR3 region has 13 residues. The germline V and J ends were trimmed by 4 bases and 4 bases, with 11 bases remaining between them. Germline-derived CDR1 and CDR2 are KGHSH and LQKENI. The CDR3 region is CASSHPPSYEQYF. CDR3 nucleotides: TGTGCCAGCTCACACCCGCCCAGTTACGAGCAGTACTTC.

The genes are TRBV28 and TRBJ1-2; D gene uncertain. Trimming took 6 bases from V and 4 from J, leaving 12 bases between them. The CDR3 consists of 13 residues. CDR1 is MDHEN, CDR2 SYDVKM, per germline. The CDR3 region has the DNA TGTGCCAGCAGCTCCACAGTATTCTATGGCTACACCTTC. Protein sequence: CASSSTVFYGYTF.

This clone has just a few counts. This chain connects TRBV6-6 to TRBJ1-5; D unclear. Per germline, CDR1 MNHNY and CDR2 SVGAGI (reference sequence). Deletions cut 3 bases from V and 1 base from J, with 4 bases between. This CDR3 is built from 13 residues. CDR3 sequence (DNA): TGTGCCAGCAGTTATAGCAGCAATCAGCCCCAGCATTTT. Translated, it gives CASSYSSNQPQHF.

This chain links TRBV19 with TRBJ2-7; TRBD1 matches at 11 bases. V lost 5 bases to trimming and J lost 1 base; unmatched junction nucleotides: 4. This CDR3 is 15 amino acids long. Germline loops: CDR1 LNHDA, CDR2 SQIVND (reference sequence). As DNA, the CDR3 is TGTGCCAGTAGTTCGGGACAGGGGGTGTCCTACGAGCAGTACTTC. It is translated as CASSSGQGVSYEQYF.

This rearrangement joins TRBV6-1 to TRBJ2-7, with D maybe TRBD2 (5 bases). Per germline, CDR1 MNHNS and CDR2 SASEGT. The CDR3 consists of 15 residues. The V end was cut by 7 bases, the J end by 2 bases, with 18 bases between. For the CDR3, the DNA is TGTGCCAGCACCCCCCTGAGAATGGAGGCCTACGAGCAGTACTTC. Its translation is CASTPLRMEAYEQYF.

The rearrangement uses TRBV2 and TRBJ1-5; 9 nucleotides agree with TRBD1. CDR3 length: 18 residues. The J segment lost 5 bases and the V segment lost 0 bases, leaving 11 bases of the junction unmatched. The germline gives CDR1 SNHLY, CDR2 FYNNEI. The CDR3 DNA reads TGTGCCAGCAGTGAAGCCACATGGACAGGGGTCTCCGATCAGCCCCAGCATTTT. Protein sequence: CASSEATWTGVSDQPQHF.

V is TRBV27 and J is TRBJ1-1; D is unclear. Germline assignment: CDR1 MNHEY and CDR2 SMNVEV (reference sequence). CDR3 length: 14 residues. V lost 1 base and J 1 base, leaving 7 bases between the germline ends. CDR3 sequence (DNA): TGTGCCAGCAGTTTATACCCTACGAACACTGAAGCTTTCTTT. It is translated as CASSLYPTNTEAFF.

This sequence joins TRBV19 and TRBJ1-2; D is possibly TRBD1 (5 bases). Germline V CDR1 and CDR2: LNHDA, SQIVND (reference sequence). Deletions cut 7 bases from V and 5 bases from J, with 8 bases between. The CDR3 length is 11 residues. This chain's CDR3 is CASTGGYGYTF. CDR3 sequence (DNA): TGTGCCAGTACGGGGGGGTATGGCTACACCTTC.

This clone was seen a few times. This chain joins TRBV6-5 and TRBJ1-1; weak D call: TRBD1 (6 bases). The CDR3 length is 14 residues. Germline loops: CDR1 MNHEY, CDR2 SVGAGI. V was shortened by 2 bases and J by 4 bases, with 11 bases between the two germline ends. CDR3 in amino acids: CASSYDHRATEAFF. CDR3 bases: TGTGCCAGCAGTTACGACCACAGGGCCACTGAAGCTTTCTTT.

The CDR3 DNA is TGTGCCAGTACCCCCAGTCCTGGCAGGGCAGCCAAAAACATTCAGTACTTC. As protein: CASTPSPGRAAKNIQYF. This chain links TRBV19 with TRBJ2-4; D possibly corresponds to TRBD1 (5 bases). The germline CDR1 and CDR2 sequences are LNHDA and SQIVND (reference sequence). The CDR3 runs to 17 residues. The V and J ends lost 7 bases and 0 bases respectively, with 19 bases between them.

This chain's CDR3 is CASRTTGGHYEQYF. CDR3 DNA: TGTGCCAGCAGGACTACAGGGGGGCACTACGAGCAGTACTTC. This chain uses TRBV28 with TRBJ2-5; 8 bases line up with TRBD1. Near its end, the DNA agrees better with TRBJ2-7, so the J call may be wrong. Germline loops: CDR1 MDHEN, CDR2 SYDVKM. This CDR3 is 14 amino acids long.

The chain combines TRBV27 with TRBJ1-2; D is possibly TRBD1 (6 bases). From germline, CDR1 is MNHEY and CDR2 SMNVEV (reference sequence). The CDR3 is made up of 13 amino acids. V was shortened by 2 bases and J by 8 bases, with 12 bases between the two germline ends. The CDR3 is CASSLRQGTGYTF. DNA of the CDR3: TGTGCCAGCAGTTTAAGGCAGGGGACGGGCTACACCTTC.

The V and J genes are TRBV19 and TRBJ2-5; 8 positions match TRBD1. Germline CDR1 is LNHDA and CDR2 is SQIVND (reference sequence). After removal of 5 bases from V and 4 bases from J, the junction contained 3 bases not matched to a gene. This CDR3 has 13 residues. The CDR3: CASSLRGRETQYF. In DNA form, the CDR3 reads TGTGCCAGTAGTCTCAGGGGGCGAGAGACCCAGTACTTC.

This clone was detected only once. The gene calls are TRBV5-4 and TRBJ1-5; D is ambiguous. This CDR3 comprises 13 residues. Trimming removed 0 bases at V and 3 bases at J, with 4 bases between. Germline CDR1 and CDR2: SGHNT and YYREEE (reference sequence). This CDR3 is CASSLDTNQPQHF. The CDR3 DNA follows: TGTGCCAGCAGCTTGGACACCAATCAGCCCCAGCATTTT. Full variable domain (rest looked up from reference TRBV5-4 and TRBJ1-5): ETGVTQSPTHLIKTRGQQVTLRCSSQSGHNTVSWYQQALGQGPQFIFQYYREEENGRGNFPPRFSGLQFPNYSSELNVNALELDDSALYLCASSLDTNQPQHFGDGTRLSIL.

This chain connects TRBV6-5 to TRBJ1-1; TRBD1 matches 7 bases. V shed 4 bases, J shed 3 bases, and the junction held 8 bases outside the gene matches. This CDR3 contains 15 residues. Germline CDR1 and CDR2: MNHEY and SVGAGI. CDR3 nucleotide sequence: TGTGCCAGCAGTTCTGCACTTACAGGGGACACTGAAGCTTTCTTT. Its protein is CASSSALTGDTEAFF.